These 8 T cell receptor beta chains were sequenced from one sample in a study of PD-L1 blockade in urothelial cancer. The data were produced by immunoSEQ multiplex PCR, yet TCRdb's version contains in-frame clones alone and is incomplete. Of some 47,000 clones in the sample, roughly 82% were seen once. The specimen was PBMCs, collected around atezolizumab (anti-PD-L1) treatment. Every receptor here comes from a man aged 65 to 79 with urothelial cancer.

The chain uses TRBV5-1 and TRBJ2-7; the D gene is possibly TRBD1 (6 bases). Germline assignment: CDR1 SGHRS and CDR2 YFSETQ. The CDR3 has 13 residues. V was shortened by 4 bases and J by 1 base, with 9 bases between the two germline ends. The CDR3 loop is CASSVTGSYEQYF. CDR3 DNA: TGCGCCAGCAGCGTGACAGGTTCCTACGAGCAGTACTTC.

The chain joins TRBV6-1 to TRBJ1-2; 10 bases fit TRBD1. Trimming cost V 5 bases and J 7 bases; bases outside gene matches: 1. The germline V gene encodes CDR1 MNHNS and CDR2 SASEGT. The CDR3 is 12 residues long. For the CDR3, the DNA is TGTGCCAGCAGTAGGACAGGGGGTGGCTACACCTTC. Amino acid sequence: CASSRTGGGYTF.

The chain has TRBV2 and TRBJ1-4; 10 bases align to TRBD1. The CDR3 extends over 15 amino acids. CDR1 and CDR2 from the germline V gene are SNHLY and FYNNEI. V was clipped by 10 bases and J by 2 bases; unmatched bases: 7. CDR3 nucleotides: TGTGCCACGGGACAGGGGTACGCGACTAATGAAAAACTGTTTTTT. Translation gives CATGQGYATNEKLFF.

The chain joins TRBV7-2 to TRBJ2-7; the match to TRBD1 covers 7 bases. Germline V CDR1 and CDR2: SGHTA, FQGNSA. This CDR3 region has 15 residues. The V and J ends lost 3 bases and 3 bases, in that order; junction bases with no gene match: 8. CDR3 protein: CASSLARDRFYEQYF. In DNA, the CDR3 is TGTGCCAGCAGCTTGGCGAGGGACAGATTCTACGAGCAGTACTTC.

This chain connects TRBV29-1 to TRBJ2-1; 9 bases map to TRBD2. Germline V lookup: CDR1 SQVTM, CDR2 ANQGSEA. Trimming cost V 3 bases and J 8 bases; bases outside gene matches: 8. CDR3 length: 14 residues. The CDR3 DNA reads TGCAGCGTTGAGTCTGCGGGAGGGTCTCATGAGCAGTTCTTC. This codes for CSVESAGGSHEQFF.

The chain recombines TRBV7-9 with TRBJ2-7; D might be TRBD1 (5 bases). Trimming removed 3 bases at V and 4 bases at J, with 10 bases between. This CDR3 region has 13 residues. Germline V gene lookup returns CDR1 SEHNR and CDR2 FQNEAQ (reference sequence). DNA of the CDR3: TGTGCCAGCAGCTTTGACAGTATGTACGAGCAGTACTTC. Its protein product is CASSFDSMYEQYF.

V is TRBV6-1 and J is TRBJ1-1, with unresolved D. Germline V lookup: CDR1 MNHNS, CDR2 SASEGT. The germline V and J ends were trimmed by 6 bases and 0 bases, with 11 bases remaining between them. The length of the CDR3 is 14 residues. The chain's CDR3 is CASSVVYMNTEAFF. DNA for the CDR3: TGTGCCAGCAGCGTCGTTTATATGAACACTGAAGCTTTCTTT.

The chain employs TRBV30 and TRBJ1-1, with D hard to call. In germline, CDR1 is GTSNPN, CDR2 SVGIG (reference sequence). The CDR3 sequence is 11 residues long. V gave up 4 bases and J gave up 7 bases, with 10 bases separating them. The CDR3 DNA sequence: TGTGCCTGGATATTCCGCGGTGAAGCTTTCTTT. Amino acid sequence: CAWIFRGEAFF. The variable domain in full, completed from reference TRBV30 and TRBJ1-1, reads SQTIHQWPATLVQPVGSPLSLECTVEGTSNPNLYWYRQAAGRGLQLLFYSVGIGQISSEVPQNLSASRPQDRQFILSSKKLLLSDSGFYLCAWIFRGEAFFGQGTRLTVV.